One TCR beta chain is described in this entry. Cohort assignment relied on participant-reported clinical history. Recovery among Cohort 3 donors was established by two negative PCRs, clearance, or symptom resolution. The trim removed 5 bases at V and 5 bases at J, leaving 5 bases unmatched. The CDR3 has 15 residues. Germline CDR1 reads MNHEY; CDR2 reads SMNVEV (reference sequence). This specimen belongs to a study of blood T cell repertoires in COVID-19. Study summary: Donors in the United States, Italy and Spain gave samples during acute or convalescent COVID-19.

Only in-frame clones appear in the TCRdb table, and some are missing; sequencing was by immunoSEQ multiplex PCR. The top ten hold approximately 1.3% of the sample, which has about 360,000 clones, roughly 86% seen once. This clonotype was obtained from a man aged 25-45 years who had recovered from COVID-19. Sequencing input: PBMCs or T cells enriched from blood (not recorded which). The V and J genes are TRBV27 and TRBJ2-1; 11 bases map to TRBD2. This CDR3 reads CASSPGTSGHNEQFF. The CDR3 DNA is TGTGCCAGCAGTCCCGGGACTAGCGGCCACAATGAGCAGTTCTTC.